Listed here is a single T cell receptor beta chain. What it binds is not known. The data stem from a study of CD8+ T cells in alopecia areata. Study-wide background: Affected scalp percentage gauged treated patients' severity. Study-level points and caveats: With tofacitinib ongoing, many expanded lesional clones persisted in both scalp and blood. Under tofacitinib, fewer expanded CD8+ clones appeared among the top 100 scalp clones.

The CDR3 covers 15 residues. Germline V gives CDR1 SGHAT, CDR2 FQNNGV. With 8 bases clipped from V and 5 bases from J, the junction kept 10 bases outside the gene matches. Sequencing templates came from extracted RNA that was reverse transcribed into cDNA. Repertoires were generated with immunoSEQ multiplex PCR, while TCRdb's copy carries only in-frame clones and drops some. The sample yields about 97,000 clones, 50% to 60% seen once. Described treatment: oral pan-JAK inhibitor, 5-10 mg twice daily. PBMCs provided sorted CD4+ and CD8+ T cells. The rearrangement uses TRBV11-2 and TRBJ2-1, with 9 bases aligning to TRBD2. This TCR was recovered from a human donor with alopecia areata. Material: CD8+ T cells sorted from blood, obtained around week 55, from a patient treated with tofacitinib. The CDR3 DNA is TGTGCCAGCGTCCTAGGCGGGGGGGCTAACAATGAGCAGTTCTTC. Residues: CASVLGGGANNEQFF.